This T cell receptor (beta chain) is drawn from a study of control samples from healthy donors and cancer patients. Clones were read by immunoSEQ multiplex PCR, and TCRdb kept only the in-frame ones, dropping some. The table has 130,000 to 150,000 clones, roughly 93% seen once. Trimming removed 6 bases from V and 4 bases from J, with 10 bases in between. Germline V lookup: CDR1 MDHEN, CDR2 SYDVKM. This CDR3 comprises 13 residues. V and J are TRBV28 and TRBJ1-3; D not resolved. Input material: blood. The source of this sequence is a man younger than 35 in good health. CDR3 DNA: TGTGCCAGCAGCCCGACCGGGGGAAACACCATATATTTT. It yields the protein CASSPTGGNTIYF. Together with reference TRBV28 and TRBJ1-3, the CDR3 gives the full variable domain: DVKVTQSSRYLVKRTGEKVFLECVQDMDHENMFWYRQDPGLGLRLIYFSYDVKMKEKGDIPEGYSVSREKKERFSLILESASTNQTSMYLCASSPTGGNTIYFGEGSWLTVV.